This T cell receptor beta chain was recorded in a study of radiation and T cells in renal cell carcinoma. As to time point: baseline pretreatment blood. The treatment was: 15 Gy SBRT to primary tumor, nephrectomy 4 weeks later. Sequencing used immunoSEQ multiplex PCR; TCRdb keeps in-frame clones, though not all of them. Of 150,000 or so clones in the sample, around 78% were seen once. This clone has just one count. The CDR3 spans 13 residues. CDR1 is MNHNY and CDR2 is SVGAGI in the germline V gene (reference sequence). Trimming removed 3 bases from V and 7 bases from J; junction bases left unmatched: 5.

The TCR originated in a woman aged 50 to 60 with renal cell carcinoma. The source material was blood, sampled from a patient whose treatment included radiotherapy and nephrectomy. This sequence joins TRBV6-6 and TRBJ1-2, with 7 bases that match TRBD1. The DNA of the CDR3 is TGTGCCAGCAGTTATTGGGACAGCCCTGGCTACACCTTC. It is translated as CASSYWDSPGYTF.